This is a list of T cell receptor beta chains from one sample in a study of graft-versus-host responses after intestinal transplantation. Their antigens remain unidentified. Some clones are missing from TCRdb's copy, which holds only in-frame ones; the method was immunoSEQ multiplex PCR. The top ten clones hold approximately 0.2% of a sample with tens of thousands of clones, 94% of them seen once. Sample: unstimulated CD4+ T cells sorted from spleen or lymph node cells, taken before transplant. The receptor source for this set is a human donor who was the organ donor for an intestinal transplant. CDR3s include the opening cysteine and the closing phenylalanine or tryptophan. A D gene is named only where the DNA matches it firmly. Size is stated for part of the rows, as once, few or many counts, or as a class when the clone is expanded.

clone_size j_call v_call d_call cdr3_aa cdr3_nt
NA TRBJ2-5 TRBV6-6 TRBD1 CASTRDRGRETQYF TGTGCCAGCACCAGGGACAGGGGGAGGGAGACCCAGTACTTC
few TRBJ2-7 TRBV5-4 NA CASSGATMGSSYEQYF TGTGCCAGCAGCGGGGCCACGATGGGTAGCTCCTACGAGCAGTACTTC
once TRBJ1-6 TRBV7-6 NA CASSLVGITDSPLHF TGTGCCAGCAGCTTAGTTGGTATTACGGATTCACCCCTCCACTTT
NA TRBJ1-1 TRBV18 TRBD1 CASSLGQGVNTEAFF TGTGCCAGCTCACTAGGACAGGGGGTGAACACTGAAGCTTTCTTT
NA TRBJ2-1 TRBV18 TRBD2 CASSRRQSSGGNPYNEQFF TGTGCCAGCTCACGACGACAGTCGAGCGGGGGGAATCCCTACAATGAGCAGTTCTTC
NA TRBJ2-3 TRBV18 NA CASSPGLTDTQYF TGTGCCAGCTCACCGGGCCTCACAGATACGCAGTATTTT
NA TRBJ2-7 TRBV7-2 TRBD2 CASSLGLRGEYEQYF TGTGCCAGCAGCTTAGGGCTTCGGGGGGAATACGAGCAGTACTTC
once TRBJ2-2 TRBV5-1 TRBD1 CASSPGTANTGELFF TGCGCCAGCAGCCCCGGGACAGCGAACACCGGGGAGCTGTTTTTT
NA TRBJ1-1 TRBV18 TRBD1 CASSQGQGGTEAFF TGTGCCAGCTCACAGGGACAGGGCGGGACTGAAGCTTTCTTT
NA TRBJ2-7 TRBV5-1 NA CASSPTTASYEQYF TGCGCCAGCAGCCCAACGACAGCCTCGTACGAGCAGTACTTC
NA TRBJ1-1 TRBV25-1 NA CASSRPRVNTEAFF TGTGCCAGCAGTAGACCGAGGGTCAACACTGAAGCTTTCTTT
NA TRBJ2-6 TRBV10-3 NA CAIRDSGSGANVLTF TGTGCCATCAGGGACAGCGGCTCTGGGGCCAACGTCCTGACTTTC
NA TRBJ2-7 TRBV7-5 NA CVRSLGQFRYEQYF TGTGTCAGAAGCTTAGGGCAGTTTCGCTACGAGCAGTACTTC
once TRBJ1-1 TRBV27 NA CASSLALPGAGVGTEAFF TGTGCCAGCAGTTTAGCCCTCCCCGGGGCGGGAGTCGGCACTGAAGCTTTCTTT
once TRBJ2-2 TRBV25-1 NA CASSDPGTGELFF TGTGCCAGCAGTGACCCGGGTACCGGGGAGCTGTTTTTT
NA TRBJ2-7 TRBV10-2 NA CASSESRMGPYEQYF TGCGCCAGCAGTGAGTCCAGAATGGGCCCCTACGAGCAGTACTTC
NA TRBJ1-5 TRBV7-9 NA CASGPTGPGNQPQHF TGTGCCAGCGGACCAACAGGGCCGGGCAATCAGCCCCAGCATTTT
NA TRBJ2-5 TRBV7-2 NA CASSQMTETQYF TGTGCCAGCAGCCAGATGACAGAGACCCAGTACTTC
NA TRBJ1-5 TRBV6-5 TRBD1 CASSRQDRGIQPQHF TGTGCCAGCAGTCGGCAGGACAGGGGGATTCAGCCCCAGCATTTT
NA TRBJ1-2 TRBV11-2 TRBD1 CASSPRQGDGYTF TGTGCCAGCAGCCCTAGACAGGGGGATGGCTACACCTTC
few TRBJ1-2 TRBV30 NA CAWSNYGYTF TGTGCCTGGAGTAACTATGGCTACACCTTC
once TRBJ2-5 TRBV29-1 TRBD2 CSVSGGAETQYF TGCAGCGTGAGCGGGGGGGCCGAGACCCAGTACTTC
NA TRBJ2-7 TRBV6-1 TRBD1 CASSADRGYEQYF TGTGCCAGCAGTGCGGACAGGGGCTACGAGCAGTACTTC
NA TRBJ1-3 TRBV7-2 NA CASSPVTGNTIYF TGTGCCAGCAGCCCCGTAACCGGAAACACCATATATTTT
once TRBJ2-5 TRBV6-6 NA CASSYGRNQETQYF TGTGCCAGCAGTTACGGCAGGAACCAAGAGACCCAGTACTTC
NA TRBJ1-1 TRBV7-7 NA CASSSTPDSMNTEAFF TGTGCTAGCAGCTCCACACCGGACAGCATGAACACTGAAGCTTTCTTT
NA TRBJ1-2 TRBV28 NA CASSLTGYGYTF TGTGCCAGCAGTTTAACCGGTTATGGCTACACCTTC
NA TRBJ1-2 TRBV2 NA CASTYTGPPGDGYTF TGTGCCAGCACCTATACGGGACCCCCGGGAGATGGCTACACCTTC
NA TRBJ1-1 TRBV27 TRBD1 CASSLSPHRGGMNTEAFF TGTGCCAGCAGTTTATCGCCCCACAGGGGCGGGATGAACACTGAAGCTTTCTTT
NA TRBJ1-5 TRBV18 NA CASSPPSAYNQPQHF TGTGCCAGCTCACCACCGTCAGCTTACAATCAGCCCCAGCATTTT
NA TRBJ1-2 TRBV29-1 NA CSVAYLPSSRYNYGYTF TGCAGCGTTGCATACCTCCCTAGTTCGAGATATAACTATGGCTACACCTTC